The T cell receptor beta chain under discussion was sequenced for a study of blood T cells in healthy people across ages. Overall study context: Researchers report that template switching captured about one barcoded beta molecule per two T cells.

Donors were healthy Caucasian individuals from Russia aged about 6 to 100. Per germline, CDR1 SEHNR and CDR2 FQNEAQ (reference sequence). Germline trimming cut 1 base from V and 4 bases from J; bases unmatched to any gene: 7. The CDR3 runs to 16 residues. A second PCR, run for about 7 to 11 cycles, used a sample-barcoded 5' primer plus a J-beta primer mix. Each TCR beta cDNA got a 12-nucleotide random molecular identifier. TCRdb re-called the 5' RACE reads through MiXCR, storing one row per CDR3 protein. The sample consists of 1.5 million to 2 million distinct CDR3 sequences, 28% of them appearing once.

Sequenced: blood. This clonotype was obtained from a woman in her twenties or thirties in good health. The V call is TRBV7-9, the J call TRBJ1-2, with TRBD1 matching over 9 bases. The DNA for the CDR3 is TGTGCCAGCAGCTTAGGGACAGGGGAATTAAGCTATGGCTACACCTTC. Encoded protein: CASSLGTGELSYGYTF.